What follows is one T cell receptor (beta chain) and its context. No antigen is known for it. This entry is derived from a study of shared clonotypes between healthy human individuals. On the study more broadly: The donor pool was made up of a couple of women and a few men aged 18 to 49.

It was CD45RO-negative cells, positively selected for CCR7, that made up naive CD8 cells, with terminally differentiated effector memory CD45RA+ cells excluded. The study, taken as a whole, reports: Non-shared clonotypes had lower generation probabilities than clonotypes shared by all four sorted-subset donors. Naive CD4 clonotypes overlapped across a handful of donors at roughly 5%.

Each sorted subset replicate got 200 ng genomic DNA, roughly 33,000 genomes. TCRdb's table, derived via immunoSEQ multiplex PCR, lists solely in-frame clones and lacks some. The sample yields about 2,100,000 clones, about 92% seen once. The material sequenced was naive CD8+ T cells from PBMCs. This TCR came from a man between 18 and 29 years old in good health. Some clones in this sample may be carry-over from other donors' samples.

CDR3 loop: CASAPFRTGEWYNEQFF. The DNA of the CDR3 is TGTGCCAGCGCCCCATTTCGTACGGGAGAATGGTACAATGAGCAGTTCTTC. The gene calls are TRBV28 and TRBJ2-1; tentative D call: TRBD2 (6 bases). The V end was cut by 8 bases, the J end by 4 bases, with 24 bases between. Germline V gene lookup returns CDR1 MDHEN and CDR2 SYDVKM. This CDR3 has 17 amino acids.